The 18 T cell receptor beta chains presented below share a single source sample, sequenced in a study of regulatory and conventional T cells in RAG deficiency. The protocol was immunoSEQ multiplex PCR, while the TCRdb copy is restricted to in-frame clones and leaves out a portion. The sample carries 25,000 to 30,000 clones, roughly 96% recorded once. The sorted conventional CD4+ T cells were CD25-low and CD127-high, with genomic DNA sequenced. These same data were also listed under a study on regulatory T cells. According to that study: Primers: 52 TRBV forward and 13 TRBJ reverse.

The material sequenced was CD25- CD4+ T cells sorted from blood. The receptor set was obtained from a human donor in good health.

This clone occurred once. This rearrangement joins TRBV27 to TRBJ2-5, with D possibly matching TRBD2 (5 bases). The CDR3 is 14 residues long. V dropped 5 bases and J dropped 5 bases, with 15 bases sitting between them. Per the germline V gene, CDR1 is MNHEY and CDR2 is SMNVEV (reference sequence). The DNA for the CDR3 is TGTGCCAGCAGTCTAGCTGGATCATGGGAGACCCAGTACTTC. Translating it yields CASSLAGSWETQYF.

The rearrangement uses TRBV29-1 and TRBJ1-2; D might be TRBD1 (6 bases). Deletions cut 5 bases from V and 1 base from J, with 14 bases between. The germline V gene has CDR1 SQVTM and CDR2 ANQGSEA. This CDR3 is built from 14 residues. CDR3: CSVLAGTSNYGYTF. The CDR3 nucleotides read TGCAGCGTTCTAGCGGGGACAAGTAACTATGGCTACACCTTC.

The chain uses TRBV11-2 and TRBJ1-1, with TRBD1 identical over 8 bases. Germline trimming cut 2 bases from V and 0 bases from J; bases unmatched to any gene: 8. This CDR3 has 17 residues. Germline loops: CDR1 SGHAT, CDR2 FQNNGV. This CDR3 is CASSLRGTGVMNTEAFF. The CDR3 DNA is TGTGCCAGCAGCTTAAGGGGGACAGGCGTCATGAACACTGAAGCTTTCTTT.

CDR3 DNA sequence: TGTGCCTGGAGTGTAGAACTAGCCAAAAACATTCAGTACTTC. Encoded protein: CAWSVELAKNIQYF. V is TRBV30 and J is TRBJ2-4; no reliable D call. The CDR3 length is 14 residues. Germline CDR1 and CDR2: GTSNPN and SVGIG (reference sequence). V was cut by 0 bases and J by 0 bases, with 6 bases left in between. Variable domain in full (rest from reference TRBV30 and TRBJ2-4): SQTIHQWPATLVQPVGSPLSLECTVEGTSNPNLYWYRQAAGRGLQLLFYSVGIGQISSEVPQNLSASRPQDRQFILSSKKLLLSDSGFYLCAWSVELAKNIQYFGAGTRLSVL.

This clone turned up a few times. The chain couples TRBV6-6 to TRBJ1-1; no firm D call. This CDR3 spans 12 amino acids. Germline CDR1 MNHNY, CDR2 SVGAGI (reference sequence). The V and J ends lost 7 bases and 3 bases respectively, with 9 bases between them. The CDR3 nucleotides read TGTGCCAGCACCTGGGCATACACTGAAGCTTTCTTT. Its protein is CASTWAYTEAFF.

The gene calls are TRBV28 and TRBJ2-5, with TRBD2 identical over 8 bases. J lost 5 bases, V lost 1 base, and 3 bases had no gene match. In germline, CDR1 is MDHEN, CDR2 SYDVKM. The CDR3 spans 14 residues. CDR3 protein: CASSLSGGPETQYF. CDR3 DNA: TGTGCCAGCAGTTTATCGGGGGGGCCGGAGACCCAGTACTTC.

The DNA for the CDR3 is TGTGCCAGCAGCCTAACCTCCTTGAACACTGAAGCTTTCTTT. As protein: CASSLTSLNTEAFF. V gene TRBV11-3 combines with J gene TRBJ1-1, with unresolved D. The CDR3 is 14 residues long. Trimming took off 5 bases at V and 0 bases at J, with 10 bases between the two ends. Germline V CDR1 and CDR2: SGHNT, YENEEA.

CDR3 coding DNA: TGTGCCAGCAGTGTGGAGGGGGGGTTAACGAACACCGGGGAGCTGTTTTTT. Translated: CASSVEGGLTNTGELFF. V and J are TRBV6-4 and TRBJ2-2, with TRBD2 as a possible D gene (7 bases). V was pared by 4 bases and J by 0 bases, with 15 bases between. Germline V lookup: CDR1 MRHNA, CDR2 SNTAGT. The CDR3 extends over 17 amino acids.

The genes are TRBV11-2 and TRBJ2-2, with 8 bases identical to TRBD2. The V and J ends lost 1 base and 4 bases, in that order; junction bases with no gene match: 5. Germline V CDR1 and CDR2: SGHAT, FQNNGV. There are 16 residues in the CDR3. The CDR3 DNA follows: TGTGCCAGCAGCTTAGTCGGACTAGCAGGCACCGGGGAGCTGTTTTTT. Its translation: CASSLVGLAGTGELFF.

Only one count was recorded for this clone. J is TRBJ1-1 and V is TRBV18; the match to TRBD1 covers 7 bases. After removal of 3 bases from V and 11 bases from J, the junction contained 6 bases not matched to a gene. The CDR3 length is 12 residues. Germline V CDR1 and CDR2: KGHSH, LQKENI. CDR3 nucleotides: TGTGCCAGCTCACCCGACAGGGCTGGCGCTTTCTTT. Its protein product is CASSPDRAGAFF. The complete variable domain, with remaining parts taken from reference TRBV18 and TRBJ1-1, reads NAGVMQNPRHLVRRRGQEARLRCSPMKGHSHVYWYRQLPEEGLKFMVYLQKENIIDESGMPKERFSAEFPKEGPSILRIQQVVRGDSAAYFCASSPDRAGAFFGQGTRLTVV.

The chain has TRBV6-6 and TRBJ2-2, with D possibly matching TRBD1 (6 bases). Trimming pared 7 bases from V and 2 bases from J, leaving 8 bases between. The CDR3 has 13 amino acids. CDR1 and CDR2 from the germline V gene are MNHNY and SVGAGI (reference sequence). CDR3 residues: CASKQGNTGELFF. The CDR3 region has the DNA TGTGCCAGCAAACAGGGCAACACCGGGGAGCTGTTTTTT.

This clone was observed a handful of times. This CDR3 is CASSLSGGFSGNTIYF. For the CDR3, the DNA is TGTGCCAGCAGCCTGTCGGGGGGATTCTCTGGAAACACCATATATTTT. The chain combines TRBV5-8 with TRBJ1-3, with D possibly matching TRBD1 (5 bases). Trimming stripped 4 bases from V and 0 bases from J, with 14 bases between. From germline, CDR1 is SGHTS and CDR2 YDEGEE. The CDR3 runs 16 residues. Full variable domain (rest looked up from reference TRBV5-8 and TRBJ1-3): EAGVTQSPTHLIKTRGQQATLRCSPISGHTSVYWYQQALGLGLQFLLWYDEGEERNRGNFPPRFSGRQFPNYSSELNVNALELEDSALYLCASSLSGGFSGNTIYFGEGSWLTVV.

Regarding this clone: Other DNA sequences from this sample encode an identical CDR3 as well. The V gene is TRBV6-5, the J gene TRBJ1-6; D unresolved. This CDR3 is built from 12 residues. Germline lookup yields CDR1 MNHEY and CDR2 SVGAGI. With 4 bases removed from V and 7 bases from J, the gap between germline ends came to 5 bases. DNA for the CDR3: TGTGCCAGCAGTTCCTTAAATTCACCCCTCCACTTT. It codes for CASSSLNSPLHF.

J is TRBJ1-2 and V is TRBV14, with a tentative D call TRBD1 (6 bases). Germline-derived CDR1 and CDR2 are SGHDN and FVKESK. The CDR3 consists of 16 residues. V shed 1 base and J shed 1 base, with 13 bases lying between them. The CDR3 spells CASSQGGQIFNYGYTF. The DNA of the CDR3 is TGTGCCAGCAGCCAAGGAGGACAGATTTTTAACTATGGCTACACCTTC.

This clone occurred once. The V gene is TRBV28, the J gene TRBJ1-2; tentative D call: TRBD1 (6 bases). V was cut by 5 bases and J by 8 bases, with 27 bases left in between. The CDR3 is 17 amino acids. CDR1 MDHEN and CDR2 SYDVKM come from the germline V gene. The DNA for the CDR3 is TGTGCCAGCAGTACGGGGGGGGCGCGGGCCTCTATGGAGGGCTACACCTTC. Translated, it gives CASSTGGARASMEGYTF.

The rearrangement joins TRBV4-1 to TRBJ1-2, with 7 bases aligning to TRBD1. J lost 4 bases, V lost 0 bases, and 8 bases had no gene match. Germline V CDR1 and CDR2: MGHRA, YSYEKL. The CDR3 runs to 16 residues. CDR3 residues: CASSQEGETGIYGYTF. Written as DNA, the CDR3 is TGCGCCAGCAGCCAAGAGGGCGAGACAGGGATCTATGGCTACACCTTC.

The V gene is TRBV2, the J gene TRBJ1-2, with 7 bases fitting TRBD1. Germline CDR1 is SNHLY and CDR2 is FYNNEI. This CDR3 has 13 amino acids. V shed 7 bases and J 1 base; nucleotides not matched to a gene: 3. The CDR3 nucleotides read TGTGCCAGCAACTACAGGGGTAACTATGGCTACACCTTC. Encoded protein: CASNYRGNYGYTF.

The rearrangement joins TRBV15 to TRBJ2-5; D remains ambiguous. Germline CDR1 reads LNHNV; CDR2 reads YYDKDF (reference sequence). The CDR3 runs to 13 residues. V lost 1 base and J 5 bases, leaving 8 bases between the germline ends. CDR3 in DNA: TGTGCCACCAGCAGAGGTCCTATCGAGACCCAGTACTTC. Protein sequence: CATSRGPIETQYF.